This section outlines one TCR beta chain sequence together with its context. Trimming removed 2 bases at V and 0 bases at J, with 13 bases between. The length of the CDR3 is 17 residues. The germline V gene encodes CDR1 SGHVS and CDR2 FQNEAQ. The data derive from a study of PD-1 blockade in mismatch repair-deficient tumors. TCRdb keeps only in-frame clones here, not all; method: immunoSEQ multiplex PCR. In the table there are about 100,000 clones, 82% of which are singletons. The sequenced sample was peripheral blood, obtained 36 weeks after starting pembrolizumab. This sequence originates from an adult with mismatch repair-deficient cancer. This chain connects TRBV7-8 to TRBJ1-4; no clear D gene. The CDR3 DNA reads TGTGCCAGCAGCTTACCGGATTACACCTCAACTAATGAAAAACTGTTTTTT. It specifies CASSLPDYTSTNEKLFF.